This T cell receptor (beta chain) was profiled in a study of T cell changes during pregnancy in multiple sclerosis. Assay used: immunoSEQ multiplex PCR; TCRdb lists only in-frame clones, some missing. The table shows around 50,000 clones, with about 83% occurring only once. V dropped 4 bases and J dropped 1; count of bases not matched to a gene: 3. This CDR3 has 14 amino acids. The V gene's germline CDR1 is SQVTM and CDR2 ANQGSEA. Sequenced: peripheral blood from another person, used as feeder cells. This chain uses TRBV29-1 with TRBJ2-1; TRBD2 aligns across 8 bases. The TCR was taken from a human donor whose cells served as feeder cells for cultures in a pregnancy study. The CDR3 nucleotides read TGCAGCGTTGTGGCTAGCGGGTCCTACAATGAGCAGTTCTTC. This translates into CSVVASGSYNEQFF.